This T cell receptor (beta chain) was recovered during a study of T-cell reconstitution after alpha-beta-depleted transplantation in children. Comment on this clonotype: Its antigen is still unknown.

Trimming took off 6 bases at V and 2 bases at J, with 6 bases between the two ends. This CDR3 region has 12 residues. Using unique molecular identifiers, the investigators prepared the TCRbeta library. Each CDR3 protein is one row after TCRdb ran MiXCR on the PCR reads. The repertoire includes a few hundred thousand distinct CDR3 sequences, 10% to 15% of them detected once, and around 2.2% sits in the top ten. Overall study findings and caveats: There were reportedly several hundred expanded graft clones from which alpha-beta T cells came about two months after transplant. Newly produced T cells mostly accounted for T-cell counts and diversity one year post-transplant.

The input for sequencing was PBMCs, mostly from graft donor cells, taken 360 days after TCRalphabeta/CD19-depleted stem cell transplant. The receptor was derived from a male patient younger than 18 who had a stem cell transplant for acute myeloid leukemia, so the T cells may come from the graft donor. The chain combines TRBV12-3 or TRBV12-4 with TRBJ2-3; D gene uncertain. For the CDR3, the DNA is TGTGCCAGCAGCCGGGCCACAGATACGCAGTATTTT. It translates to CASSRATDTQYF.